These 10 T cell receptor beta chains originate from one sample sequenced in a study of blood T cell repertoires in COVID-19. Clones were sequenced by immunoSEQ multiplex PCR, and TCRdb holds only the in-frame ones, with some missing. The sample contains around 450,000 clones, roughly 89% of which appear only once. The sequenced sample consisted of peripheral blood. The receptor set was obtained from a woman aged 25-40 years with acute or convalescent COVID-19.

The rearrangement uses TRBV4-2 and TRBJ1-1, with D possibly being TRBD1 (6 bases). This CDR3 is built from 15 residues. V was shortened by 2 bases and J by 5 bases, with 15 bases between the two germline ends. Germline CDR1 and CDR2: LGHNA and YNFKEQ. As DNA, the CDR3 is TGTGCCAGCAGCCAATCTAGGACAGATGGGACTGAAGCTTTCTTT. Its protein is CASSQSRTDGTEAFF.

The chain couples TRBV9 to TRBJ2-2; 9 bases match TRBD1. V was pared by 4 bases and J by 4 bases, with 5 bases of the junction left unmatched. The germline V gene has CDR1 SGDLS and CDR2 YYNGEE. The CDR3 is 15 amino acids. CDR3 bases: TGTGCCAGCAGCCCCGGGACAGGGACCACCGGGGAGCTGTTTTTT. As protein: CASSPGTGTTGELFF.

This sequence joins TRBV4-1 and TRBJ2-1; 7 nucleotides line up with TRBD1. Per the germline V gene, CDR1 is MGHRA and CDR2 is YSYEKL. The CDR3 length is 15 residues. V dropped 3 bases and J dropped 4; count of bases not matched to a gene: 6. As DNA, the CDR3 is TGCGCCAGCAGCCATATGAGGGGGCATTACAATGAGCAGTTCTTC. As protein: CASSHMRGHYNEQFF.

This chain connects TRBV19 to TRBJ2-1; D unresolved. The CDR3 spans 13 residues. The ends were cut back, 3 bases at V and 12 bases at J, with 15 bases in the middle. Germline values: CDR1 LNHDA, CDR2 SQIVND (reference sequence). CDR3 protein: CASSMVIGFGQFF. CDR3 nucleotide sequence: TGTGCCAGTAGTATGGTGATCGGGTTTGGGCAGTTCTTC.

This clone showed up just a few times. V and J are TRBV5-1 and TRBJ2-2; tentative D call: TRBD2 (5 bases). In germline, CDR1 is SGHRS, CDR2 YFSETQ. V lost 3 bases and J lost 3, with 9 bases in between. The CDR3 has 14 residues. The CDR3 DNA reads as TGCGCCAGCAGCTCATTGAGGGACACCGGGGAGCTGTTTTTT. This sequence encodes CASSSLRDTGELFF.

The chain uses TRBV19 and TRBJ1-2; TRBD1 matches at 9 bases. Germline CDR1 is LNHDA and CDR2 is SQIVND (reference sequence). This CDR3 has 14 amino acids. V gave up 8 bases and J gave up 6 bases; unmatched junction bases: 10. The CDR3, as DNA: TGTGCCAGTCGGGACAGGGTATCGCTGGATGGCTACACCTTC. Translation: CASRDRVSLDGYTF.

The chain uses TRBV27 and TRBJ1-4; tentatively, D is TRBD1 (5 bases). CDR1 and CDR2 (germline): MNHEY, SMNVEV (reference sequence). The CDR3 loop spans 18 amino acids. Trimming removed 4 bases at V and 1 base at J, with 19 bases between. CDR3 protein: CASSWGRGKGVTNEKLFF. The CDR3 DNA is TGTGCCAGCAGTTGGGGAAGGGGAAAGGGCGTAACTAATGAAAAACTGTTTTTT.

V gene TRBV4-1 combines with J gene TRBJ2-3; 10 bases are shared with TRBD2. Unmatched junction bases numbered 10, after V lost 2 bases and J lost 2 bases. Germline V gene sequence: CDR1 MGHRA, CDR2 YSYEKL. There are 18 residues in the CDR3. The DNA for the CDR3 is TGCGCCAGCAGCCAAACCCTTAGCGGGGGGATAAACACAGATACGCAGTATTTT. Its protein is CASSQTLSGGINTDTQYF.

The chain links TRBV7-2 to TRBJ1-1; the D is unclear. V shed 3 bases and J shed 1 base, with 6 bases lying between them. Germline assignment: CDR1 SGHTA and CDR2 FQGNSA. The CDR3 is made up of 13 amino acids. CDR3 in DNA: TGTGCCAGCAGCTTCACAGAGAACACTGAAGCTTTCTTT. Amino acids: CASSFTENTEAFF.

This clone appeared a single time. The chain carries TRBV9 and TRBJ2-6; TRBD1 is a possible D gene (6 bases). Germline V gives CDR1 SGDLS, CDR2 YYNGEE. CDR3 length equals 16 residues. Trimming removed 5 bases at V and 1 base at J, with 13 bases between. CDR3 bases: TGTGCCAGCAGTTACCCGAGGGGGTCTGGGGCCAACGTCCTGACTTTC. Its translation is CASSYPRGSGANVLTF. Looking up the rest from reference TRBV9 and TRBJ2-6 gives the full variable domain: DSGVTQTPKHLITATGQRVTLRCSPRSGDLSVYWYQQSLDQGLQFLIQYYNGEERAKGNILERFSAQQFPDLHSELNLSSLELGDSALYFCASSYPRGSGANVLTFGAGSRLTVL.